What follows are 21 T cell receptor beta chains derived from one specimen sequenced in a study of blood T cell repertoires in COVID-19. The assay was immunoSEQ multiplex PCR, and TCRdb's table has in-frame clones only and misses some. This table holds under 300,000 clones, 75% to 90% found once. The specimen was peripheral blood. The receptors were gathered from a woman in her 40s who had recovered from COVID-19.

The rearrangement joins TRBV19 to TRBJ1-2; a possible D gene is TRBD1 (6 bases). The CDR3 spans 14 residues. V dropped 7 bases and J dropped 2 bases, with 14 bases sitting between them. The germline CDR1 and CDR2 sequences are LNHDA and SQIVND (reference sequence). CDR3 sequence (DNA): TGTGCCAGTATGTGGGGGGGGCCGAACTATGGCTACACCTTC. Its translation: CASMWGGPNYGYTF.

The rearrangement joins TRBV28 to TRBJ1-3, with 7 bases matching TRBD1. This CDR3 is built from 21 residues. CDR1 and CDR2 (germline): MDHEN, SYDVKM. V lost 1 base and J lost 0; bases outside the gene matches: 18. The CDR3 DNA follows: TGTGCCAGCAGTTTATCGTTTATCGGTGGAGGGACAGACAACTCTGGAAACACCATATATTTT. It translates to CASSLSFIGGGTDNSGNTIYF.

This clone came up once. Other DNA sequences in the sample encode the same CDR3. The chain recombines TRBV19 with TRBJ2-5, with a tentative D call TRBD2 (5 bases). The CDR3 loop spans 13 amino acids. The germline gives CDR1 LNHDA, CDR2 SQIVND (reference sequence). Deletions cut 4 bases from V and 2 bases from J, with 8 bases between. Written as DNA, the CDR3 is TGTGCCAGTAGTACGGGGTCACAAGAGACCCAGTACTTC. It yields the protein CASSTGSQETQYF.

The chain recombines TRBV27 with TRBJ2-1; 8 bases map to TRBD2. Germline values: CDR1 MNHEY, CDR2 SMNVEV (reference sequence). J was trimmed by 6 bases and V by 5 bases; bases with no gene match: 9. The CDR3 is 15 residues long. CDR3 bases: TGTGCCAGCAGTCGAATAGCCGGGACTAGCAATGAGCAGTTCTTC. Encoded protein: CASSRIAGTSNEQFF.

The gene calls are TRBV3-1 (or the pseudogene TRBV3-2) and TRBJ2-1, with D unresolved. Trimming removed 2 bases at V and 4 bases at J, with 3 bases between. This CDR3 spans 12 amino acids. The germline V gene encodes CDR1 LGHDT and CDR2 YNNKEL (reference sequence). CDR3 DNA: TGTGCCAGCAGCCAACCATACAATGAGCAGTTCTTC. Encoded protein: CASSQPYNEQFF.

The chain's CDR3 is CASRPAGQETQYF. The CDR3 DNA reads as TGTGCCAGCAGACCGGCGGGTCAAGAGACCCAGTACTTC. This chain links TRBV28 with TRBJ2-5; D might be TRBD2 (5 bases). Per the germline V gene, CDR1 is MDHEN and CDR2 is SYDVKM. The V end lost 6 bases, the J end lost 2 bases, and 10 bases lay between the germline ends. The CDR3 length is 13 residues.

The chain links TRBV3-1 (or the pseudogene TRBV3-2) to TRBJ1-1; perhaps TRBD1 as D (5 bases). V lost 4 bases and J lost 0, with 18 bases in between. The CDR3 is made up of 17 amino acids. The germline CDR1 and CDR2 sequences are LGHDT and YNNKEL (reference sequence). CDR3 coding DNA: TGTGCCAGCAGCCCGACCCCTCCCTGGGGGGTGAACACTGAAGCTTTCTTT. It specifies CASSPTPPWGVNTEAFF.

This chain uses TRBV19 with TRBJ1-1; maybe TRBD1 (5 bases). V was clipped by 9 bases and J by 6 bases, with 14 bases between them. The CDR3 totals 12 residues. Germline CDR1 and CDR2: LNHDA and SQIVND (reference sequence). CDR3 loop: CASGTGGAEAFF. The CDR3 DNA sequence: TGTGCCAGCGGGACGGGGGGGGCTGAAGCTTTCTTT.

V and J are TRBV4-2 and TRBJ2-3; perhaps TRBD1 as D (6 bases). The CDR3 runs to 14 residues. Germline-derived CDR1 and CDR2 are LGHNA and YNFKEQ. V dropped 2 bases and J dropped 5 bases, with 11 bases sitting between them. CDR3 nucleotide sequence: TGTGCCAGCAGCCAATTCAGGGGTGGAGATACGCAGTATTTT. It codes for CASSQFRGGDTQYF.

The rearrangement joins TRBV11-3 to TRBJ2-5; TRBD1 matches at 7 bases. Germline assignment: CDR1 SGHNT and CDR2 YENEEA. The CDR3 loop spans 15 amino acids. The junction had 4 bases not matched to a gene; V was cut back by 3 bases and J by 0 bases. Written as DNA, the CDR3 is TGTGCCAGCAGCTTCGAACAGGGGTACCAAGAGACCCAGTACTTC. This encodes CASSFEQGYQETQYF.

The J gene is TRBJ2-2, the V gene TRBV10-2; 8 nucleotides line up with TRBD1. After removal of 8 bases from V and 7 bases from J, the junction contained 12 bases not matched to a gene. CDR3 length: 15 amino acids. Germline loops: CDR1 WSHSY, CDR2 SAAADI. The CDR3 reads CASWAGQGIVGELFF. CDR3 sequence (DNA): TGCGCCAGCTGGGCCGGACAGGGTATTGTCGGGGAGCTGTTTTTT.

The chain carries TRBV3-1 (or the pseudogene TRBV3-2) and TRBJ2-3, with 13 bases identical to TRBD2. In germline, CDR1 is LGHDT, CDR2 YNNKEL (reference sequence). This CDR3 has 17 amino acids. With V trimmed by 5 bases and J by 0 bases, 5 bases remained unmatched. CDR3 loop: CASSGLAGDYSTDTQYF. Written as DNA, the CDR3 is TGTGCCAGCAGCGGACTAGCGGGAGATTACAGCACAGATACGCAGTATTTT.

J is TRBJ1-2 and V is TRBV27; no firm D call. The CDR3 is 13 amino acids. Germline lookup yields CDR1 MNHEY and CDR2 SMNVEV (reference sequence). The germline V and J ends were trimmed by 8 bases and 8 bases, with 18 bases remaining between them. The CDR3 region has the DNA TGTGCCAGCGGACTAATGGGTTTGAGGGGCTACACCTTC. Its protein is CASGLMGLRGYTF.

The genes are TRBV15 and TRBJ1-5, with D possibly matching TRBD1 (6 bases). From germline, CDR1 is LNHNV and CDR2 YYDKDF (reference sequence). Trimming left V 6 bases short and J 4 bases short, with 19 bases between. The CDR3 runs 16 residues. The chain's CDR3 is CATRLTRDRNNQPQHF. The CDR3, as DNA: TGTGCCACCAGACTGACAAGAGACAGGAATAATCAGCCCCAGCATTTT.

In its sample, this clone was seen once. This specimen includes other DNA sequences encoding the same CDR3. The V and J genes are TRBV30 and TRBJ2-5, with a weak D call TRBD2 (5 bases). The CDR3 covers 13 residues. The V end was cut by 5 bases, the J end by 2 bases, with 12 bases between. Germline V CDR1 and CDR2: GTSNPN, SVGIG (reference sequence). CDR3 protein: CAWSRGLQETQYF. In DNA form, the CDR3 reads TGTGCCTGGTCACGGGGTCTACAAGAGACCCAGTACTTC.

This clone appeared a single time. The CDR3 loop is CASSQSGFDTEAFF. The CDR3 nucleotides are TGTGCCAGCAGCCAGTCGGGGTTCGACACTGAAGCTTTCTTT. The rearrangement joins TRBV14 to TRBJ1-1, with D uncertain. Trimming took 3 bases from V and 3 from J, leaving 11 bases between them. The CDR3 covers 14 residues. CDR1 SGHDN and CDR2 FVKESK come from the germline V gene.

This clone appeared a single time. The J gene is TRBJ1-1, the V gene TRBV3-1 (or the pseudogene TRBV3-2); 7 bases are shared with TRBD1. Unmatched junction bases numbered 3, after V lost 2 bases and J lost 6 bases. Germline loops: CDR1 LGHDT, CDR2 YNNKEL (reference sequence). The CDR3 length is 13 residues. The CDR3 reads CASSQRGLPEAFF. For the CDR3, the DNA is TGTGCCAGCAGCCAAAGGGGGCTCCCTGAAGCTTTCTTT.

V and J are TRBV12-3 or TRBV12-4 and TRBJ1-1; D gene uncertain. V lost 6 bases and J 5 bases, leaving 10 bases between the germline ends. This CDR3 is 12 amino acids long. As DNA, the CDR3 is TGTGCCAGCAGCCAGTTGTGGACTGAAGCTTTCTTT. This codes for CASSQLWTEAFF.

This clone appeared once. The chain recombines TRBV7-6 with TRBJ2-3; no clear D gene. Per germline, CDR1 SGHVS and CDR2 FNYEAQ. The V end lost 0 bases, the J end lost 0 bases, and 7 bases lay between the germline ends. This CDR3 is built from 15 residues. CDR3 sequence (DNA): TGTGCCAGCAGCTTAGCGGTGACTAGCACAGATACGCAGTATTTT. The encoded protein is CASSLAVTSTDTQYF.

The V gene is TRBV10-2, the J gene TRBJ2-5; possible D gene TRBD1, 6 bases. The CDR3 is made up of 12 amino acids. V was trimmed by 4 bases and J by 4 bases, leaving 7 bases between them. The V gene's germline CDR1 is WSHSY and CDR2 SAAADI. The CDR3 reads CASSGGGETQYF. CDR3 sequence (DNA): TGCGCCAGCAGTGGAGGGGGAGAGACCCAGTACTTC.

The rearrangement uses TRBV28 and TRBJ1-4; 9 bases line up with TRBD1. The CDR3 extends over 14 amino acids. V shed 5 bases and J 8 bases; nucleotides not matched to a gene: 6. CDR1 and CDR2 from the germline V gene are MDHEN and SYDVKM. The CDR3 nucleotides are TGTGCCAGCAGTGTCCGGGACAGGGACGAAAAACTGTTTTTT. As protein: CASSVRDRDEKLFF.